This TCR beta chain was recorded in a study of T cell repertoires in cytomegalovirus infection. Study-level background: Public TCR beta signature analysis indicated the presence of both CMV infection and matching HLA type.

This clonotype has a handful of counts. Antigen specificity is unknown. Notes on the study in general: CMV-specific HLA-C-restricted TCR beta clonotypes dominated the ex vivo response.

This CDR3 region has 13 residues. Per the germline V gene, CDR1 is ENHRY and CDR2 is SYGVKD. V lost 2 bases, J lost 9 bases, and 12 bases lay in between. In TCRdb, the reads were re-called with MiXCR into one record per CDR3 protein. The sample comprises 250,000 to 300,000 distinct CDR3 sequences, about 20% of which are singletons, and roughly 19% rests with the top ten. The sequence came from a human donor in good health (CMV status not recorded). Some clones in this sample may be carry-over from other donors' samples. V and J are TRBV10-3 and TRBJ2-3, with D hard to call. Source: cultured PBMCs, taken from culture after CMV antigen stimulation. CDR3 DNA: TGTGCCATCAGTGAGCGTGGAGAAGGGACGCAGTATTTT. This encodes CAISERGEGTQYF.